One sample yielded the 25 T cell receptor beta chains listed below, sequenced in a study of blood T cell repertoires in COVID-19. Libraries were prepared by immunoSEQ multiplex PCR; TCRdb keeps only in-frame clonotypes and omits some of them. Found here are 150,000 to 200,000 clones, roughly nine tenths of them singletons; the top ten hold roughly a sixth. The material sequenced was peripheral blood. Receptors were obtained from a man aged 55 to 70 with active or convalescent COVID-19.

The rearrangement uses TRBV5-1 and TRBJ1-6; maybe TRBD1 (5 bases). The V end was cut by 4 bases, the J end by 8 bases, with 13 bases between. Germline V gives CDR1 SGHRS, CDR2 YFSETQ. CDR3 length: 14 amino acids. The CDR3: CASSADKVYSPLHF. In DNA, the CDR3 is TGCGCCAGCAGCGCGGACAAGGTATATTCACCCCTCCACTTT. The full variable domain, its missing parts supplied by reference TRBV5-1 and TRBJ1-6, is KAGVTQTPRYLIKTRGQQVTLSCSPISGHRSVSWYQQTPGQGLQFLFEYFSETQRNKGNFPGRFSGRQFSNSRSEMNVSTLELGDSALYLCASSADKVYSPLHFGNGTRLTVT.

This clone has only a few counts. The rearrangement links TRBV2 to TRBJ1-2; unclear D gene. V gave up 0 bases and J gave up 7 bases, with 9 bases separating them. CDR3 length equals 13 residues. Germline V lookup: CDR1 SNHLY, CDR2 FYNNEI. As DNA, the CDR3 is TGTGCCAGCAGTGAAGCGGTCAACAGTGGCTACACCTTC. Translating gives CASSEAVNSGYTF.

The chain uses TRBV7-2 and TRBJ2-1; D unresolved. CDR3 length: 16 residues. Germline V gives CDR1 SGHTA, CDR2 FQGNSA. V dropped 2 bases and J dropped 0 bases, with 11 bases sitting between them. The chain's CDR3 is CASSLTPGYSYNEQFF. The CDR3 DNA reads as TGTGCCAGCAGCTTAACCCCAGGATACTCCTACAATGAGCAGTTCTTC.

This clone was observed once. The rearrangement links TRBV5-1 to TRBJ1-1; 9 positions match TRBD1. Germline trimming cut 4 bases from V and 5 bases from J; bases unmatched to any gene: 6. Germline CDR1 SGHRS, CDR2 YFSETQ. CDR3 length: 14 amino acids. Here the CDR3 DNA reads TGCGCCAGCAGCGAGCGGGACAGGGCGACTGAAGCTTTCTTT. Its protein product is CASSERDRATEAFF. Looking up the rest from reference TRBV5-1 and TRBJ1-1 gives the full variable domain: KAGVTQTPRYLIKTRGQQVTLSCSPISGHRSVSWYQQTPGQGLQFLFEYFSETQRNKGNFPGRFSGRQFSNSRSEMNVSTLELGDSALYLCASSERDRATEAFFGQGTRLTVV.

The chain carries TRBV7-9 and TRBJ2-7; 10 nucleotides line up with TRBD1. This CDR3 spans 15 amino acids. V shed 4 bases, J shed 4 bases, and the junction held 7 bases outside the gene matches. Germline CDR1 reads SEHNR; CDR2 reads FQNEAQ (reference sequence). The CDR3 nucleotides read TGTGCCAGCAGCTCACCCGGGACAGGGGAATACGAGCAGTACTTC. It specifies CASSSPGTGEYEQYF. Full variable domain (missing parts from reference TRBV7-9 and TRBJ2-7): DTGVSQNPRHKITKRGQNVTFRCDPISEHNRLYWYRQTLGQGPEFLTYFQNEAQLEKSRLLSDRFSAERPKGSFSTLEIQRTEQGDSAMYLCASSSPGTGEYEQYFGPGTRLTVT.

This clone was detected only a few times. The V gene is TRBV4-2, the J gene TRBJ1-2, with D unclear. This CDR3 has 14 amino acids. From germline, CDR1 is LGHNA and CDR2 YNFKEQ. Trimming took off 1 base at V and 2 bases at J, with 8 bases between the two ends. The CDR3 loop is CASSQATENYGYTF. The CDR3 DNA is TGTGCCAGCAGCCAAGCGACGGAGAACTATGGCTACACCTTC.

The chain couples TRBV7-2 to TRBJ1-1; 7 bases agree with TRBD1. Germline V gives CDR1 SGHTA, CDR2 FQGNSA. This CDR3 has 14 residues. Trimming at V came to 7 bases and at J to 1 base, leaving 6 bases not matched to a gene. CDR3 loop: CASTPRTGNTEAFF. CDR3 DNA: TGTGCCAGCACCCCCCGGACAGGGAACACTGAAGCTTTCTTT.

This clone was seen only a few times. The gene calls are TRBV7-2 and TRBJ1-4; D ambiguous. Trimming pared 7 bases from V and 2 bases from J, leaving 5 bases between. The CDR3 length is 12 residues. Germline CDR1 is SGHTA and CDR2 is FQGNSA. The CDR3 spells CASTGTNEKLFF. The CDR3 nucleotides are TGTGCCAGCACGGGGACTAATGAAAAACTGTTTTTT.

V and J are TRBV5-1 and TRBJ2-5, with a possible D match to TRBD1 (5 bases). The germline V and J ends were trimmed by 6 bases and 4 bases, with 19 bases remaining between them. The germline V gene encodes CDR1 SGHRS and CDR2 YFSETQ. The CDR3 is made up of 15 amino acids. The CDR3 DNA follows: TGCGCCAGCAAGGGATCATCAGGGATCGCAGAGACCCAGTACTTC. Translation gives CASKGSSGIAETQYF.

As for this clone: One end of the junction varies from germline; a read error may be responsible. This sequence joins TRBV6-1 and TRBJ1-5; perhaps TRBD1 as D (6 bases). CDR1 MNHNS and CDR2 SASEGT come from the germline V gene. This CDR3 region has 16 residues. The CDR3 sequence is CASREGSGEWNQPQHF. CDR3 nucleotide sequence: TGTGCCAGCAGGGAAGGGTCAGGGGAATGGAATCAGCCCCAGCATTTT.

The chain has TRBV27 and TRBJ2-5, with D maybe TRBD1 (6 bases). Between the trimmed V and J ends, which lost 1 base and 3 bases, there was a span of 18 bases. This CDR3 is built from 17 residues. Germline V lookup: CDR1 MNHEY, CDR2 SMNVEV (reference sequence). CDR3 amino acids: CASSLYPRGRGKETQYF. For the CDR3, the DNA is TGTGCCAGCAGTTTATACCCCCGTGGCAGGGGTAAAGAGACCCAGTACTTC.

The chain links TRBV4-1 to TRBJ1-2; D is uncertain. V lost 1 base and J lost 5, with 14 bases in between. Germline CDR1 and CDR2: MGHRA and YSYEKL. The CDR3 contains 15 residues. DNA of the CDR3: TGCGCCAGCAGCCAAGTCGGCGGAAGAGGGTATGGCTACACCTTC. This translates into CASSQVGGRGYGYTF.

The chain carries TRBV27 and TRBJ1-2, with D hard to call. V lost 5 bases, J lost 8 bases, and 18 bases lay in between. CDR1 is MNHEY, CDR2 SMNVEV, per germline (reference sequence). The CDR3 loop spans 14 amino acids. CDR3 sequence reads: CASSPQGRSSGYTF. CDR3 in DNA: TGTGCCAGCAGTCCCCAAGGCAGGTCTAGCGGCTACACCTTC.

The chain carries TRBV18 and TRBJ2-7; maybe TRBD2 (5 bases). This CDR3 spans 14 amino acids. V lost 4 bases to trimming and J lost 2 bases, with 12 bases between them. In germline, CDR1 is KGHSH, CDR2 LQKENI. CDR3 nucleotide sequence: TGTGCCAGCTCACGAGGTAGCGCTGCCTACGAGCAGTACTTC. This gives the protein CASSRGSAAYEQYF.

The V call is TRBV7-2, the J call TRBJ2-3; D is perhaps TRBD2 (6 bases). The length of the CDR3 is 15 residues. Trimming left V 5 bases short and J 3 bases short, with 15 bases between. CDR1 and CDR2 from the germline V gene are SGHTA and FQGNSA. The CDR3 reads CASSTRAEGTDTQYF. DNA for the CDR3: TGTGCCAGCAGCACCAGGGCGGAGGGGACAGATACGCAGTATTTT.

The rearrangement uses TRBV19 and TRBJ1-2; TRBD1 agrees at 7 bases. Germline V gene sequence: CDR1 LNHDA, CDR2 SQIVND (reference sequence). Trimming removed 7 bases from V and 5 bases from J; junction bases left unmatched: 10. This CDR3 contains 14 residues. CDR3 in DNA: TGTGCCAGTATAGCGGTCGACAGGGATTATGGCTACACCTTC. This sequence encodes CASIAVDRDYGYTF.

The chain joins TRBV7-2 to TRBJ1-2, with D possibly being TRBD1 (6 bases). The CDR3 extends over 13 amino acids. Germline V gives CDR1 SGHTA, CDR2 FQGNSA. V was pared by 8 bases and J by 2 bases, with 12 bases between. The CDR3 DNA follows: TGTGCCAGCGAGGACAGAACCAACTATGGCTACACCTTC. Encoded protein: CASEDRTNYGYTF.

V gene TRBV5-1 combines with J gene TRBJ1-2; 9 nucleotides align to TRBD1. Looked up from germline, CDR1 is SGHRS and CDR2 is YFSETQ. Trimming at V came to 0 bases and at J to 3 bases, leaving 6 bases not matched to a gene. This CDR3 has 16 residues. The CDR3 sequence is CASSLAKGQGDYGYTF. The CDR3 nucleotides are TGCGCCAGCAGCTTGGCCAAGGGACAGGGCGACTATGGCTACACCTTC.

The DNA of the CDR3 is TGTGCCAGCAGCTTCCTACAGGGGCAGATTAACTATGGCTACACCTTC. Amino acids: CASSFLQGQINYGYTF. The chain links TRBV7-9 to TRBJ1-2; 7 nucleotides agree with TRBD1. The CDR3 totals 16 residues. Germline CDR1 reads SEHNR; CDR2 reads FQNEAQ (reference sequence). The V segment lost 3 bases and the J segment 1 base; nucleotides outside the gene matches: 8.

This clone came up once. V and J are TRBV13 and TRBJ2-7; 12 nucleotides align to TRBD2. This CDR3 spans 16 amino acids. The trim removed 5 bases at V and 1 base at J, leaving 6 bases unmatched. The germline V gene encodes CDR1 PRHDT and CDR2 FYEKMQ (reference sequence). The CDR3 nucleotides read TGTGCCAGCAGCCTCCGACTAGCGGGAGAGTCCTACGAGCAGTACTTC. Protein: CASSLRLAGESYEQYF.

The chain couples TRBV5-4 to TRBJ2-5, with D possibly matching TRBD2 (5 bases). The CDR3 has 14 amino acids. Germline-derived CDR1 and CDR2 are SGHNT and YYREEE (reference sequence). The V and J ends lost 3 bases and 3 bases respectively, with 12 bases between them. The CDR3 is CASSSADSKETQYF. CDR3 DNA sequence: TGTGCCAGCAGCTCGGCGGACTCTAAAGAGACCCAGTACTTC.

V usage is TRBV2 and J usage is TRBJ1-1; maybe TRBD1 (5 bases). The germline gives CDR1 SNHLY, CDR2 FYNNEI. Trimming stripped 7 bases from V and 0 bases from J, with 9 bases between. The CDR3 is 13 residues long. CDR3 in DNA: TGTGCCAGCACCTCGACAGTGAACACTGAAGCTTTCTTT. Translation gives CASTSTVNTEAFF.

This chain links TRBV5-1 with TRBJ1-2; D gene uncertain. This CDR3 contains 14 residues. CDR1 is SGHRS, CDR2 YFSETQ, per germline. The ends were cut back, 0 bases at V and 8 bases at J, with 14 bases in the middle. The CDR3 nucleotides read TGCGCCAGCAGCTTGGCCGTACAGACGACAGGCTACACCTTC. This codes for CASSLAVQTTGYTF. The full variable domain, its missing parts supplied by reference TRBV5-1 and TRBJ1-2, is KAGVTQTPRYLIKTRGQQVTLSCSPISGHRSVSWYQQTPGQGLQFLFEYFSETQRNKGNFPGRFSGRQFSNSRSEMNVSTLELGDSALYLCASSLAVQTTGYTFGSGTRLTVV.

The chain employs TRBV19 and TRBJ2-1, with D uncertain. CDR3 length equals 15 residues. Germline V CDR1 and CDR2: LNHDA, SQIVND (reference sequence). V was clipped by 2 bases and J by 6 bases, with 14 bases between them. The CDR3 nucleotides read TGTGCCAGTAGTATAACTTTGCGGCGGATCAATGAGCAGTTCTTC. Protein sequence: CASSITLRRINEQFF.

V gene TRBV6-1 combines with J gene TRBJ1-4; TRBD1 might be the D (6 bases). Trimming took off 2 bases at V and 5 bases at J, with 15 bases between the two ends. Germline assignment: CDR1 MNHNS and CDR2 SASEGT. This CDR3 comprises 16 residues. CDR3 amino acids: CASSEFTGGGNEKLFF. CDR3 nucleotides: TGTGCCAGCAGTGAATTCACGGGGGGCGGGAATGAAAAACTGTTTTTT.